The clone carrying this T cell receptor beta chain was seen more than once but under ten times. The V end lost 0 bases, the J end lost 1 base, and 7 bases lay between the germline ends. The germline V gene has CDR1 WNHNN and CDR2 SYGVQD (reference sequence). The CDR3 spans 14 residues. Using immunoSEQ multiplex PCR, the repertoire was profiled, and TCRdb retains in-frame clones only, with some absent. This table has approximately 69,000 clones, less than 75% appearing once. This entry is derived from a study of blood T cell repertoires in COVID-19. Study in general: The United States, Italy and Spain were the sources of the acute and convalescent COVID-19 samples.

This chain links TRBV10-1 with TRBJ2-7; no reliable D call. The sequence came from a man between 60 and 75 years old with acute or convalescent COVID-19. Specimen: peripheral blood. The CDR3 loop reads CASSESGSSYEQYF. CDR3 bases: TGCGCCAGCAGTGAGTCTGGCAGTTCCTACGAGCAGTACTTC.